This T cell receptor (beta chain) originates from a study of blood T cell repertoires in COVID-19. At the level of the study: Sites in the United States, Italy and Spain provided acute and convalescent COVID-19 samples. Nucleic acid was either cDNA or gDNA, and it came from T cells, B-cell-depleted T cells, or PBMCs.

TCRdb's table, derived via immunoSEQ multiplex PCR, lists solely in-frame clones and lacks some. The sample yields just over 350,000 clones, 80% to 90% seen once. Followed over time, Seattle patients had been enrolled while infection was active. Germline V lookup: CDR1 SGHTS, CDR2 YDEGEE. V lost 3 bases, J lost 0 bases, and 7 bases lay in between. This CDR3 contains 14 residues. The receptor comes from a woman in her fifties or sixties with COVID-19, enrolled during active disease. The sequenced sample was peripheral blood. The chain combines TRBV5-8 with TRBJ1-3, with D hard to call. CDR3 amino acids: CASSSSSSGNTIYF. CDR3 DNA sequence: TGTGCCAGCAGCTCCTCCTCCTCTGGAAACACCATATATTTT. The full variable domain, with the rest looked up from reference TRBV5-8 and TRBJ1-3, is EAGVTQSPTHLIKTRGQQATLRCSPISGHTSVYWYQQALGLGLQFLLWYDEGEERNRGNFPPRFSGRQFPNYSSELNVNALELEDSALYLCASSSSSSGNTIYFGEGSWLTVV.